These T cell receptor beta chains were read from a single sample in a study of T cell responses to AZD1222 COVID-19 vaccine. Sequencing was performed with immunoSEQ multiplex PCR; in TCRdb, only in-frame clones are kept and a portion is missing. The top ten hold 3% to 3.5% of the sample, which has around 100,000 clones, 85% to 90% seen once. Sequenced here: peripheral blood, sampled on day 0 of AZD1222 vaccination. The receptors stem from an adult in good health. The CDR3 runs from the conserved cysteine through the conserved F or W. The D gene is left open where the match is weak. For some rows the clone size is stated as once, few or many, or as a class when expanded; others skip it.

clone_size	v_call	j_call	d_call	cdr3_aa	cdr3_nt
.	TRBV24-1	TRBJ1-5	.	CATSEAGSPSNQPQHF	TGTGCCACCAGTGAGGCGGGCTCCCCGAGCAATCAGCCCCAGCATTTT
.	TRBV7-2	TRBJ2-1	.	CASSFKTSSSEQFF	TGTGCCAGCAGCTTTAAAACTAGCAGCAGTGAGCAGTTCTTC
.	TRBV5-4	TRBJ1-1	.	CASSLTGTNTEAFF	TGTGCCAGCAGCTTGACAGGGACCAACACTGAAGCTTTCTTT
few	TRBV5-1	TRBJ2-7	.	CASSQRSGSYEQYF	TGCGCCAGCAGCCAACGGTCCGGCTCCTACGAGCAGTACTTC
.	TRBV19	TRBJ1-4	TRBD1	CASSQQGVSEKLFF	TGTGCCAGTAGTCAACAGGGGGTTAGTGAAAAACTGTTTTTT
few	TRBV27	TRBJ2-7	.	CASSPSPPTYPYEQYF	TGTGCCAGCAGTCCAAGCCCCCCCACCTACCCCTACGAGCAGTACTTC
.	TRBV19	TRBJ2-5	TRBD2	CASSMVASGGQETQYF	TGTGCCAGTAGTATGGTGGCTAGCGGAGGACAAGAGACCCAGTACTTC
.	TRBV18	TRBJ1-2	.	CASSPSLQSDGYTF	TGTGCCAGCTCACCATCGTTGCAGAGCGATGGCTACACCTTC
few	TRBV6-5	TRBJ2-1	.	CASNPARGSYNEQFF	TGTGCCAGCAACCCCGCCAGGGGCTCCTACAATGAGCAGTTCTTC
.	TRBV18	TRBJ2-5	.	CASSSDPQETQYF	TGTGCCAGCTCATCAGACCCTCAAGAGACCCAGTACTTC
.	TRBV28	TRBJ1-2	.	CASSFGQPPYGYTF	TGTGCCAGCAGTTTTGGACAGCCACCCTATGGCTACACCTTC
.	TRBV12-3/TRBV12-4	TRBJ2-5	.	CASSFDSGETQYF	TGTGCCAGCAGTTTCGATAGTGGAGAGACCCAGTACTTC
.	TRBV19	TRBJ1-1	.	CASSMVTGPTEAFF	TGTGCCAGTAGTATGGTTACCGGCCCCACTGAAGCTTTCTTT
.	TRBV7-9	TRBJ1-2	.	CASSYGGGGYTF	TGTGCCAGCAGCTACGGTGGTGGGGGCTACACCTTC
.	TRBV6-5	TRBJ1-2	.	CASRRQDLGYGYTF	TGTGCCAGCAGGCGACAGGACCTGGGCTATGGCTACACCTTC
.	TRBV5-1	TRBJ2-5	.	CASSFDLEWTQYF	TGCGCCAGCAGCTTTGACCTAGAGTGGACCCAGTACTTC